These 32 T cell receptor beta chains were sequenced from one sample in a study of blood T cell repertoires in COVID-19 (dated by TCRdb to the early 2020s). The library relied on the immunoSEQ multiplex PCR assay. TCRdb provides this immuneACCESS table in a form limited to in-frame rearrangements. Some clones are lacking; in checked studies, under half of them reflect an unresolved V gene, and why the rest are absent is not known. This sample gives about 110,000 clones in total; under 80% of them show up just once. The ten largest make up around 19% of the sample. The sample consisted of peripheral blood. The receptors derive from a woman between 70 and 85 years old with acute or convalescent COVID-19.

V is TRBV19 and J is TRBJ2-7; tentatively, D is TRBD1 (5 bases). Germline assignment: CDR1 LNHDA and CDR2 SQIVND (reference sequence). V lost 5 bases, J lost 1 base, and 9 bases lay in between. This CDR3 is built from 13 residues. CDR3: CASSRDSSYEQYF. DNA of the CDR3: TGTGCCAGTAGTCGAGACAGTTCCTACGAGCAGTACTTC.

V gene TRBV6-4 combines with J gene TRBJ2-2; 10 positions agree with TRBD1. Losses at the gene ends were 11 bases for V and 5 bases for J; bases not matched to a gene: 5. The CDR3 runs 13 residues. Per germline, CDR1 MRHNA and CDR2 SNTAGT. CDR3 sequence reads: CARQGARTGELFF. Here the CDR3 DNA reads TGTGCCCGACAGGGGGCGCGTACCGGGGAGCTGTTTTTT.

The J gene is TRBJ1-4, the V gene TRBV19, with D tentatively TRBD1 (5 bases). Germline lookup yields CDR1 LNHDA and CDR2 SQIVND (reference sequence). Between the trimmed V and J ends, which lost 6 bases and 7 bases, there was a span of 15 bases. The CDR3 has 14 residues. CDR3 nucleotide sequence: TGTGCCAGTAGACCAGGGAACACGGGTGAAAAACTGTTTTTT. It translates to CASRPGNTGEKLFF.

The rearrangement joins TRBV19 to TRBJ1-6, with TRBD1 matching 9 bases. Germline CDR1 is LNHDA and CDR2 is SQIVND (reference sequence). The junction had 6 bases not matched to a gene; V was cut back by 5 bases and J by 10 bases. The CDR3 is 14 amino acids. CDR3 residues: CASSVTGGESPLHF. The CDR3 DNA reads TGTGCCAGTAGTGTGACAGGGGGGGAGTCACCCCTCCACTTT.

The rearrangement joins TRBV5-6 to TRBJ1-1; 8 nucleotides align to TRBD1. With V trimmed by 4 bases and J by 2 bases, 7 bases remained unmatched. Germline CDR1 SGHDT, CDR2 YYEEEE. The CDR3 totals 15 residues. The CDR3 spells CASSKYDRGNTEAFF. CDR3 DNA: TGTGCCAGCAGCAAGTACGACAGGGGAAACACTGAAGCTTTCTTT.

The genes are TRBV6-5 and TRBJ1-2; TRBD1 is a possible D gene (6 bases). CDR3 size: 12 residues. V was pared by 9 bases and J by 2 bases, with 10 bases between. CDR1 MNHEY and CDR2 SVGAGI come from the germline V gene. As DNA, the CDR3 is TGTGCCAGTAACAGGGAGAACTATGGCTACACCTTC. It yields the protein CASNRENYGYTF.

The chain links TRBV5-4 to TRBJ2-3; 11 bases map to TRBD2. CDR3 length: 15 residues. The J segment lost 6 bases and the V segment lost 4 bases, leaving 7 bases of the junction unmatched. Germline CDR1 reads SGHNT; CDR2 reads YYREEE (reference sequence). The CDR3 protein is CASSQTSGARDTQYF. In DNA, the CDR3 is TGTGCCAGCAGCCAGACTAGCGGGGCTAGGGATACGCAGTATTTT.

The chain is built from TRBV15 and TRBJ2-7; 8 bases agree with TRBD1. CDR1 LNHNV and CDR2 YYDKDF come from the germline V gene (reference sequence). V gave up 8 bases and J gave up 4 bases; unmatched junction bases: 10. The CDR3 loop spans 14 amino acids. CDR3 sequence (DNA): TGTGCCACCTCACCCGGGACAGGATTATACGAGCAGTACTTC. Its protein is CATSPGTGLYEQYF.

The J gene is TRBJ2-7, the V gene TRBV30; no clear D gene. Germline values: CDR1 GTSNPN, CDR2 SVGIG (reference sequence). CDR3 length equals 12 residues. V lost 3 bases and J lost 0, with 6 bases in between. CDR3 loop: CAWSHSSYEQYF. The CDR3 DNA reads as TGTGCCTGGAGCCATAGCTCCTACGAGCAGTACTTC.

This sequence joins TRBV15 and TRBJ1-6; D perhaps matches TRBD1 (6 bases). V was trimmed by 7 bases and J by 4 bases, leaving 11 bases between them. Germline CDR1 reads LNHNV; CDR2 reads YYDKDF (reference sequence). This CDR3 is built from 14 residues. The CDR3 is CATTMDRYNSPLHF. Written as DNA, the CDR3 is TGTGCCACCACCATGGACAGATATAATTCACCCCTCCACTTT.

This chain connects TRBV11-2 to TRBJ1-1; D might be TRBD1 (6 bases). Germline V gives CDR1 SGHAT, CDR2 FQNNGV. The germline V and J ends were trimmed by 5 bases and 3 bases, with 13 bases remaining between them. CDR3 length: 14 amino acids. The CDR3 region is CASSPTHRDTEAFF. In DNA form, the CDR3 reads TGTGCCAGCAGCCCGACTCACAGGGACACTGAAGCTTTCTTT.

CDR3 residues: CASSQAGSQGPNYGYTF. CDR3 sequence (DNA): TGCGCCAGCAGCCAAGCAGGGAGTCAGGGGCCTAACTATGGCTACACCTTC. J is TRBJ1-2 and V is TRBV4-1, with D perhaps TRBD1 (6 bases). The ends were cut back, 1 base at V and 0 bases at J, with 15 bases in the middle. The germline V gene has CDR1 MGHRA and CDR2 YSYEKL. This CDR3 comprises 17 residues.

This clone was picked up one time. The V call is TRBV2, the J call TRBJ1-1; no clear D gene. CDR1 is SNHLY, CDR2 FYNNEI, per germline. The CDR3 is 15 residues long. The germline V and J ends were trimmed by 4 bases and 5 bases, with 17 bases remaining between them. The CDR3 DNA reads TGTGCCAGCAGTGCCGGAAGACACCCTGAAACTGAAGCTTTCTTT. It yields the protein CASSAGRHPETEAFF.

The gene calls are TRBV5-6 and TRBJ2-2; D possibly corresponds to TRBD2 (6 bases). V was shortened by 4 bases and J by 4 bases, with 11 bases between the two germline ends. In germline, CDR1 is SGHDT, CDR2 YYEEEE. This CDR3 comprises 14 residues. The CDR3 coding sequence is TGTGCCAGCAGCCAAGGGAGGACCACCGGGGAGCTGTTTTTT. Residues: CASSQGRTTGELFF.

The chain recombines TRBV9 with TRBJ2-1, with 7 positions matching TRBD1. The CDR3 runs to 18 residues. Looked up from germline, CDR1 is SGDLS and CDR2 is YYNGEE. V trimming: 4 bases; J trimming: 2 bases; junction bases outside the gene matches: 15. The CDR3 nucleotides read TGTGCCAGCAGCCCCACTGGACAGGTCGTTAGCCCCTACAATGAGCAGTTCTTC. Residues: CASSPTGQVVSPYNEQFF.

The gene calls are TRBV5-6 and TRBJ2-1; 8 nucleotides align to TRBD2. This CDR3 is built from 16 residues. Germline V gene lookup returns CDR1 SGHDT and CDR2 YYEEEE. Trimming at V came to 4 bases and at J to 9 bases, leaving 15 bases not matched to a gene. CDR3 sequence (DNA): TGTGCCAGCAGCGGGTTACCGGGACTAGTTGGGGGTGAGCAGTTCTTC. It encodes CASSGLPGLVGGEQFF.

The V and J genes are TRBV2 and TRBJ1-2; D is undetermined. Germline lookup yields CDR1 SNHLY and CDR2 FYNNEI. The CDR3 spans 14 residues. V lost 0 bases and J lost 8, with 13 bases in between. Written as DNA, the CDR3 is TGTGCCAGCAGTGAAGCGGGGAGGTTAGGCGGCTACACCTTC. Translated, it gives CASSEAGRLGGYTF.

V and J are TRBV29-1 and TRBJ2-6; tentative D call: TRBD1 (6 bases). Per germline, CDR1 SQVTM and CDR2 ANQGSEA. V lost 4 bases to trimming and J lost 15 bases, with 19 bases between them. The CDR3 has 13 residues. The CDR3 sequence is CSVADRPSSGLTF. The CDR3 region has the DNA TGCAGCGTTGCAGACAGGCCAAGCTCAGGCCTGACTTTC.

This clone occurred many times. This chain's CDR3 is CASSLGTGEAFF. As DNA, the CDR3 is TGTGCCAGCAGCCTTGGGACAGGCGAAGCTTTCTTT. The chain is built from TRBV5-4 and TRBJ1-1; 8 bases align to TRBD1. CDR1 is SGHNT and CDR2 is YYREEE in the germline V gene (reference sequence). The CDR3 is made up of 12 amino acids. After removal of 4 bases from V and 8 bases from J, the junction contained 4 bases not matched to a gene.

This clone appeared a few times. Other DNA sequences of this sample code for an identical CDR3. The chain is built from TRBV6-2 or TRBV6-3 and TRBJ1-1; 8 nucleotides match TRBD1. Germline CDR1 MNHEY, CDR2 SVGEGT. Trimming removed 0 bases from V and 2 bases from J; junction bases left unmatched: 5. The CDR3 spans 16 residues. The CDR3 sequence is CASSYSQTGVNTEAFF. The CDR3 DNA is TGTGCCAGCAGTTACTCGCAGACAGGGGTAAACACTGAAGCTTTCTTT.

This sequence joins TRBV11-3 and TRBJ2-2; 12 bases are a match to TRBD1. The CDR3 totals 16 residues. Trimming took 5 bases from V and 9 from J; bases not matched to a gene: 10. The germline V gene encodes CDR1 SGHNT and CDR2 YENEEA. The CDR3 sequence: CASSPSWDRGRRELFF. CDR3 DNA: TGTGCCAGCAGCCCTTCATGGGACAGGGGGCGCCGGGAGCTGTTTTTT.

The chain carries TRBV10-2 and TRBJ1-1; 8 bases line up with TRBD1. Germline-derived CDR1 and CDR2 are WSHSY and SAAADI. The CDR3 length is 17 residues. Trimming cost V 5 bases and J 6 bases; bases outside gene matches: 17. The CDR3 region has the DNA TGCGCCAGCAGTCTTGGACAGGGTTCGGTCTCGGGGCCTGAAGCTTTCTTT. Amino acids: CASSLGQGSVSGPEAFF.

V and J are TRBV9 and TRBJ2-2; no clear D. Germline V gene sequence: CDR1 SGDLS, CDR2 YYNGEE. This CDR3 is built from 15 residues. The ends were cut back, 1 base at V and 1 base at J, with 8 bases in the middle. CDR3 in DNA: TGTGCCAGCAGCGTATCCTCTATGAACACCGGGGAGCTGTTTTTT. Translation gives CASSVSSMNTGELFF.

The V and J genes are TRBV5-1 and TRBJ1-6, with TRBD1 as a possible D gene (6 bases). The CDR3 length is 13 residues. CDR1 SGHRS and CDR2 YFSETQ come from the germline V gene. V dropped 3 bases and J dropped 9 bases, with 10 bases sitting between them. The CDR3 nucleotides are TGCGCCAGCAGCTACGGACAGTCTTCACCCCTCCACTTT. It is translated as CASSYGQSSPLHF.

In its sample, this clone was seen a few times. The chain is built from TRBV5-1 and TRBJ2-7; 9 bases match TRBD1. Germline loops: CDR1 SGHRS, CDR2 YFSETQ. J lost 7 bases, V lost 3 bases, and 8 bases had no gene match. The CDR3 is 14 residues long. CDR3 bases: TGCGCCAGCAGCTCGGGACAGGGCCGTGTTGAGCAGTACTTC. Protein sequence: CASSSGQGRVEQYF. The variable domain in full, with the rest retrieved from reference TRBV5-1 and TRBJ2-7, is KAGVTQTPRYLIKTRGQQVTLSCSPISGHRSVSWYQQTPGQGLQFLFEYFSETQRNKGNFPGRFSGRQFSNSRSEMNVSTLELGDSALYLCASSSGQGRVEQYFGPGTRLTVT.

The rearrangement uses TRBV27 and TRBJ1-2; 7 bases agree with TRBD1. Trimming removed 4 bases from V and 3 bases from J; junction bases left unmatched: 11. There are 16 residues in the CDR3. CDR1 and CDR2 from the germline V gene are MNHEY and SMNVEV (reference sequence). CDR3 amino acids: CASSSIQQGWYYGYTF. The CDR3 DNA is TGTGCCAGCAGTTCCATCCAACAGGGGTGGTACTATGGCTACACCTTC.

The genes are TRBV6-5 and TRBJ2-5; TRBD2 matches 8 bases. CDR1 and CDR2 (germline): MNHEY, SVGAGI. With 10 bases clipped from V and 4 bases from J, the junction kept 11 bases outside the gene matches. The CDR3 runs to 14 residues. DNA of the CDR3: TGTGCCACAAGGGGCAGCGGGGGACGAGAGACCCAGTACTTC. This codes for CATRGSGGRETQYF.

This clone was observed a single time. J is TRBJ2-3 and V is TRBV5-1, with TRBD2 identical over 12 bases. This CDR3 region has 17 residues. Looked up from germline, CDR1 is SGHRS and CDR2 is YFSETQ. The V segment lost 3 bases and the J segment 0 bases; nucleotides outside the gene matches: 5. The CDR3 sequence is CASSSRLAGVSTDTQYF. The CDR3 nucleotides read TGCGCCAGCAGCTCTCGACTAGCGGGGGTCAGCACAGATACGCAGTATTTT.

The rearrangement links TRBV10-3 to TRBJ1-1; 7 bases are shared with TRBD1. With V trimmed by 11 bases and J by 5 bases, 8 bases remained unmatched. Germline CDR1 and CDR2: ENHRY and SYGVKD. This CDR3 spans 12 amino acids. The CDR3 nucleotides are TGTGCCTCCCGACAGGGTGAGACTGAAGCTTTCTTT. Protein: CASRQGETEAFF.

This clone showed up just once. CDR3 amino acids: CASRDSHTEAFF. CDR3 DNA: TGTGCCAGTCGGGACAGCCACACTGAAGCTTTCTTT. V gene TRBV28 combines with J gene TRBJ1-1; 7 nucleotides line up with TRBD1. J lost 3 bases, V lost 9 bases, and 4 bases had no gene match. Germline V gene data show CDR1 as MDHEN and CDR2 as SYDVKM. This CDR3 region has 12 residues.

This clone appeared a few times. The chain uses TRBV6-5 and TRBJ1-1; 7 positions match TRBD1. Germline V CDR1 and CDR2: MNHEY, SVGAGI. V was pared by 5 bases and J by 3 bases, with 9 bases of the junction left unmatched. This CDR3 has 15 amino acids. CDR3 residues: CASSRTGSQHTEAFF. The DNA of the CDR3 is TGTGCCAGCAGTAGGACAGGCTCGCAACACACTGAAGCTTTCTTT.

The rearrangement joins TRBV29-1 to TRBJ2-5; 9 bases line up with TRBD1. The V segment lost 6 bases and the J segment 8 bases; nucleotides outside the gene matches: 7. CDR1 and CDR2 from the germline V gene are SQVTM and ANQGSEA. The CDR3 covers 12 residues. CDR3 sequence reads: CSVQGQGLTQYF. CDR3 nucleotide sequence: TGCAGCGTGCAGGGACAGGGTCTAACCCAGTACTTC.